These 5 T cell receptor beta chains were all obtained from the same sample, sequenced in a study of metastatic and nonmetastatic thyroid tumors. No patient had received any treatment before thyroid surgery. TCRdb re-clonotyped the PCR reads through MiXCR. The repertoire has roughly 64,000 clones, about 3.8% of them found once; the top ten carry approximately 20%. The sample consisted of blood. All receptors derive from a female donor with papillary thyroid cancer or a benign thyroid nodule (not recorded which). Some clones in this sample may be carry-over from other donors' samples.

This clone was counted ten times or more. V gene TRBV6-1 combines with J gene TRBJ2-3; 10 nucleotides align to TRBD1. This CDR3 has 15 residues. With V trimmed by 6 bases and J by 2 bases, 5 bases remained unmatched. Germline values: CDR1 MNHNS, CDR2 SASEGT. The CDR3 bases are TGTGCCAGCAGACTGACAGGGGGCCCCACAGATACGCAGTATTTT. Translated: CASRLTGGPTDTQYF.

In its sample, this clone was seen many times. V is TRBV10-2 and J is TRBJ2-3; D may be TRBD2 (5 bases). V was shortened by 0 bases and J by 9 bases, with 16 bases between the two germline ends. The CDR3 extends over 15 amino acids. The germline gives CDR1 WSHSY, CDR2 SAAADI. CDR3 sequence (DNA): TGCGCCAGCAGTGAGTCTGGACTGCCCGCTGGAACGCAGTATTTT. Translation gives CASSESGLPAGTQYF.

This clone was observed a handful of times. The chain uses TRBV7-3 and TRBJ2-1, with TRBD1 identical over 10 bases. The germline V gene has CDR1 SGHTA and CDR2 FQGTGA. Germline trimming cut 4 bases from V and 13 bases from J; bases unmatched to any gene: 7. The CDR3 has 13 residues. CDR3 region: CASSSGQGSSQFF. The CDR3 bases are TGTGCCAGCAGCTCGGGACAGGGGTCCTCCCAGTTCTTC. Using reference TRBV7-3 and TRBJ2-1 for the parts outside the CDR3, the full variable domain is GAGVSQTPSNKVTEKGKYVELRCDPISGHTALYWYRQSLGQGPEFLIYFQGTGAADDSGLPNDRFFAVRPEGSVSTLKIQRTERGDSAVYLCASSSGQGSSQFFGPGTRLTVL.

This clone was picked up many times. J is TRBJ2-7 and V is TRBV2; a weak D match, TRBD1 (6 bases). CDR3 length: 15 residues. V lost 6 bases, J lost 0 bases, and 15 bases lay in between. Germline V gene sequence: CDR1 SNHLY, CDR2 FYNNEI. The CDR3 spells CASRSQGNPSYEQYF. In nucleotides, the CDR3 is TGTGCCAGCAGATCCCAGGGGAATCCCTCCTACGAGCAGTACTTC.

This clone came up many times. The CDR3 DNA sequence: TGCAGTGCTACAAGGGGTTCAGGTCAGCCCCAGCATTTT. The encoded protein is CSATRGSGQPQHF. The chain is built from TRBV20-1 and TRBJ1-5, with a possible D match to TRBD1 (5 bases). Between the trimmed V and J ends, which lost 4 bases and 6 bases, there was a span of 13 bases. This CDR3 has 13 amino acids. CDR1 DFQATT and CDR2 SNEGSKA come from the germline V gene (reference sequence).